This T cell receptor (beta chain) was obtained from a study of T cells expressing NK-cell markers. Germline values: CDR1 KGHDR, CDR2 SFDVKD. The CDR3 has 14 amino acids. One entry per CDR3 protein, without DNA, is what TCRdb gives after re-calling the 5' RACE reads. This sample's table has about 460,000 distinct CDR3 sequences. This chain connects TRBV24-1 to TRBJ2-5; the TRBD1 assignment by TCRdb is unverifiable without DNA. Sequenced: blood T cells: a sorted CD56 or NKG2C T cell subset, CD4+ or CD8+ T cells, or bulk PBMC T cells (not recorded which). The TCR originated in a woman between 50 and 59 years old in good health. This CDR3 is CATSGDRGQETQYF.